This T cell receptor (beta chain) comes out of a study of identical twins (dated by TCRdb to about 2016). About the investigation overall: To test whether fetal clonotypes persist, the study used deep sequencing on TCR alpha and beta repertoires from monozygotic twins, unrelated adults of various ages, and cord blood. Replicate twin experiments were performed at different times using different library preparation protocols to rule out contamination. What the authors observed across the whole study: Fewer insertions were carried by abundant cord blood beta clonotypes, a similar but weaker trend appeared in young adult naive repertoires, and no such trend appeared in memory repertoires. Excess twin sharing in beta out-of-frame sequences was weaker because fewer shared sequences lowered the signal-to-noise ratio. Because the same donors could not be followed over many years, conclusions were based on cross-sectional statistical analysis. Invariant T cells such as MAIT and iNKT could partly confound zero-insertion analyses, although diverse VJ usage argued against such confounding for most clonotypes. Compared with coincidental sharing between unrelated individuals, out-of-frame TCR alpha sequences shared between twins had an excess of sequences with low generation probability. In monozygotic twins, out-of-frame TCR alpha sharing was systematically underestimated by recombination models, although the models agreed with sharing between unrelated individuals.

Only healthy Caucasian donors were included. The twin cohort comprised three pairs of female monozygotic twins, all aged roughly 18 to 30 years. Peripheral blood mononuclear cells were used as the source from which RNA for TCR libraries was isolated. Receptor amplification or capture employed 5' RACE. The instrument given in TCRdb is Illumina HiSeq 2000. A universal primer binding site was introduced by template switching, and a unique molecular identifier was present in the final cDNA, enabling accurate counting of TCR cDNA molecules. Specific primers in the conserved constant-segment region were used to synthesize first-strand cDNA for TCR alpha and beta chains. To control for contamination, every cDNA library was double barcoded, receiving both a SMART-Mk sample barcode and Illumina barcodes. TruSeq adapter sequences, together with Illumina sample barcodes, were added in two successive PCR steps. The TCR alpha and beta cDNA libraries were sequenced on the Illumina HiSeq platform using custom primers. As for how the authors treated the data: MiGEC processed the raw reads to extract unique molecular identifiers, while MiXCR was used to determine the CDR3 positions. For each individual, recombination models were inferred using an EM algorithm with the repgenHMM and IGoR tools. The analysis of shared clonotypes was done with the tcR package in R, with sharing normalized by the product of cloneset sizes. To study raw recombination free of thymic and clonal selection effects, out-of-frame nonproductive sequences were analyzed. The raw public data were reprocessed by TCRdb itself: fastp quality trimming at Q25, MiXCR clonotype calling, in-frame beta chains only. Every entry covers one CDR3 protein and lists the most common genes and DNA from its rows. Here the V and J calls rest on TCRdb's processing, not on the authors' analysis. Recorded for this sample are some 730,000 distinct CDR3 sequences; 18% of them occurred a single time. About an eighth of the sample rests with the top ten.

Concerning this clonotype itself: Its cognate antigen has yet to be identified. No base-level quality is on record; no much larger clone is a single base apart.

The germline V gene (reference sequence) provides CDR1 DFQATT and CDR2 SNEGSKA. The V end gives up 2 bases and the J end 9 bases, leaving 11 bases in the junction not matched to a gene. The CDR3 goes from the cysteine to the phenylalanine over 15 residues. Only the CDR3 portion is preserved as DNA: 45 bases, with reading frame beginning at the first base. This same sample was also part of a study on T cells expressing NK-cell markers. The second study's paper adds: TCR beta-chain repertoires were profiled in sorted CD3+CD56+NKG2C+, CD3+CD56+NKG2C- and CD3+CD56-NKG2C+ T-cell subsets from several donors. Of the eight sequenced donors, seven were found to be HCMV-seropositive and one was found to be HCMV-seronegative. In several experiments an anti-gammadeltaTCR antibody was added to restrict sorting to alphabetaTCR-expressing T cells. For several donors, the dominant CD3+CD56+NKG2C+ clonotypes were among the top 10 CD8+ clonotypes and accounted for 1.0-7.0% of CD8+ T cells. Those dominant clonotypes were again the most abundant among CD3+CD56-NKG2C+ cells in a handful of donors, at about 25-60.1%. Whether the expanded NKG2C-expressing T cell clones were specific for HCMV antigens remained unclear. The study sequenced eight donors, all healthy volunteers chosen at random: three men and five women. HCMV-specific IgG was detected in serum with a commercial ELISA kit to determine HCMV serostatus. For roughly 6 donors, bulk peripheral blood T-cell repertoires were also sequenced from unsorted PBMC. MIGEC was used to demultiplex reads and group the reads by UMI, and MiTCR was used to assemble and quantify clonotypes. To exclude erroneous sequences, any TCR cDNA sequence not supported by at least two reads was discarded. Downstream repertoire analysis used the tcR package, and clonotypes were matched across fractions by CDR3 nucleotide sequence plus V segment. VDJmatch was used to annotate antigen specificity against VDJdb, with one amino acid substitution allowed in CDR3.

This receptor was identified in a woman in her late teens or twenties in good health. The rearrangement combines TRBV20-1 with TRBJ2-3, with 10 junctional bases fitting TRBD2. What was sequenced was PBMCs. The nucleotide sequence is TGCAGTGCTAGACTACCTAGCGGGGGCCCCAGCACGCAGTATTTT. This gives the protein CSARLPSGGPSTQYF.